Listed below are T cell receptor beta chains from one sample, sequenced in a study of blood T cell repertoires in COVID-19. Assay used: immunoSEQ multiplex PCR; TCRdb lists only in-frame clones, some missing. The repertoire consists of 230,000 or so clones, with around 81% occurring once and the leading ten covering roughly 3.1%. The sequenced sample consisted of PBMCs or T cells enriched from blood (not recorded which). These receptors originate from a man aged 50 to 60 who had recovered from COVID-19. The CDR3 runs from the conserved cysteine through the conserved F or W. Fields, in order: D gene, V gene, J gene, clone size, CDR3 length, CDR3 DNA, CDR3 protein. A D gene is named only where the DNA matches it firmly. Clone size is shown for a subset of rows, as once, few, many or a class of expanded clone.

>.|TRBV12-3/TRBV12-4|TRBJ2-1|.|12
TGTGCCAGCAGTCCCCCAGTTCATGAGCAGTTCTTC
CASSPPVHEQFF
>TRBD1|TRBV6-5|TRBJ2-5|.|14
TGTGCCAGCAGTACCCCGCAGGGGGCTGAGACCCAGTACTTC
CASSTPQGAETQYF
>.|TRBV7-9|TRBJ1-4|.|13
TGTGCCAGCGGCCGCGGTCGAAATGAAAAACTGTTTTTT
CASGRGRNEKLFF
>.|TRBV29-1|TRBJ1-2|.|11
TGCAGCCTGGGGGGGAGCTATGGCTACACCTTC
CSLGGSYGYTF
>.|TRBV2|TRBJ2-2|.|14
TGTGCCAGCAGTCGGGACTCGGGCACCGGGGAGCTGTTTTTT
CASSRDSGTGELFF
>.|TRBV6-4|TRBJ2-3|.|14
TGTGCCAGCAGTGACATGGAGGGGACAGATACGCAGTATTTT
CASSDMEGTDTQYF
>.|TRBV9|TRBJ2-3|.|13
TGTGCCAGCAGGGGAGCGTCCGGAGATACGCAGTATTTT
CASRGASGDTQYF
>TRBD2|TRBV11-3|TRBJ2-7|.|14
TGTGCCAGCAGCTTACCACCAGCGGGGCCCCGGTTATATTTC
CASSLPPAGPRLYF
>.|TRBV4-1|TRBJ1-5|.|15
TGCGCCAGCAGCCACAAGGCAGGGGTGGGTCAGCCCCAGCATTTT
CASSHKAGVGQPQHF
>.|TRBV4-3|TRBJ2-2|few|15
TGCGCCAGCAGCCTCCGGACTCAGAACACCGGGGAGCTGTTTTTT
CASSLRTQNTGELFF
>.|TRBV6-5|TRBJ2-2|once|14
TGTGCGAGCGGAGGGCAGATAAACACCGGGGAGCTGTTTTTT
CASGGQINTGELFF